A single sample is the source of the 22 T cell receptor beta chains below, sequenced in a study of blood T cell repertoires in COVID-19. Generated by immunoSEQ multiplex PCR, the TCRdb table keeps only in-frame clones and is missing some. The table includes 90,000 to 150,000 clones, 79% detected once. Specimen: peripheral blood. These receptors came from a woman of 80 years or more with acute or convalescent COVID-19.

V gene TRBV4-3 combines with J gene TRBJ2-3; 12 nucleotides agree with TRBD2. The CDR3 loop spans 16 amino acids. V gave up 1 base and J gave up 6 bases; unmatched junction bases: 5. Germline-derived CDR1 and CDR2 are LGHNA and YSLEER. The CDR3 nucleotides read TGCGCCAGCAGCCAAGTGACTAGCGGGGGACCCGATACGCAGTATTTT. As protein: CASSQVTSGGPDTQYF.

In its sample, this clone was seen a few times. The rearrangement uses TRBV6-6 and TRBJ1-6, with 10 bases identical to TRBD1. Looked up from germline, CDR1 is MNHNY and CDR2 is SVGAGI (reference sequence). CDR3 length equals 16 residues. The J segment lost 5 bases and the V segment lost 6 bases, leaving 7 bases of the junction unmatched. CDR3 coding DNA: TGTGCCAGCAGCCCGGGACAGGGGCTTAATAATTCACCCCTCCACTTT. Residues: CASSPGQGLNNSPLHF.

The rearrangement joins TRBV5-4 to TRBJ2-3, with D possibly TRBD1 on 6 matching bases. The CDR3 sequence is 15 residues long. The germline gives CDR1 SGHNT, CDR2 YYREEE (reference sequence). V was clipped by 4 bases and J by 3 bases, with 15 bases between them. The DNA for the CDR3 is TGTGCCAGCAGCGGCCAGGGGATCGGTACAGATACGCAGTATTTT. Its protein is CASSGQGIGTDTQYF. The full variable domain, in which reference TRBV5-4 and TRBJ2-3 provide the parts outside the CDR3, is ETGVTQSPTHLIKTRGQQVTLRCSSQSGHNTVSWYQQALGQGPQFIFQYYREEENGRGNFPPRFSGLQFPNYSSELNVNALELDDSALYLCASSGQGIGTDTQYFGPGTRLTVL.

The chain employs TRBV5-6 and TRBJ1-5, with 10 bases lining up with TRBD1. V was clipped by 2 bases and J by 2 bases; unmatched bases: 10. Germline CDR1 SGHDT, CDR2 YYEEEE. CDR3 length: 18 residues. The chain's CDR3 is CASSFGTGARMGNQPQHF. CDR3 bases: TGTGCCAGCAGCTTCGGGACAGGGGCCCGAATGGGCAATCAGCCCCAGCATTTT.

CDR3 DNA: TGTGCCAGCTCACCTCCTGGGCCATCCACTTCCTATGGCTACACCTTC. This codes for CASSPPGPSTSYGYTF. V is TRBV18 and J is TRBJ1-2, with D uncertain. Trimming pared 3 bases from V and 4 bases from J, leaving 18 bases between. Looked up from germline, CDR1 is KGHSH and CDR2 is LQKENI. The CDR3 is 16 amino acids. The full variable domain, rest sourced from reference TRBV18 and TRBJ1-2, is NAGVMQNPRHLVRRRGQEARLRCSPMKGHSHVYWYRQLPEEGLKFMVYLQKENIIDESGMPKERFSAEFPKEGPSILRIQQVVRGDSAAYFCASSPPGPSTSYGYTFGSGTRLTVV.

The V and J genes are TRBV6-6 and TRBJ1-5; D gene unclear. Trimming left V 6 bases short and J 8 bases short, with 11 bases between. This CDR3 has 12 amino acids. Germline lookup yields CDR1 MNHNY and CDR2 SVGAGI (reference sequence). The CDR3 protein is CASSLFGEPQHF. The CDR3 DNA is TGTGCCAGCAGCCTATTTGGAGAGCCCCAGCATTTT.

V is TRBV19 and J is TRBJ2-3; 10 bases map to TRBD2. V shed 2 bases, J shed 1 base, and the junction held 15 bases outside the gene matches. CDR1 and CDR2 from the germline V gene are LNHDA and SQIVND (reference sequence). This CDR3 contains 20 residues. The CDR3 DNA is TGTGCCAGTAGTATATACCCCTCGAGCGGGGGGGCCTTGCGCACAGATACGCAGTATTTT. This encodes CASSIYPSSGGALRTDTQYF. Supplemented by reference TRBV19 and TRBJ2-3, the full variable domain reads DGGITQSPKYLFRKEGQNVTLSCEQNLNHDAMYWYRQDPGQGLRLIYYSQIVNDFQKGDIAEGYSVSREKKESFPLTVTSAQKNPTAFYLCASSIYPSSGGALRTDTQYFGPGTRLTVL.

This clone was observed a few times. The chain recombines TRBV19 with TRBJ2-2, with TRBD2 matching 15 bases. Germline V gene lookup returns CDR1 LNHDA and CDR2 SQIVND (reference sequence). This CDR3 has 18 residues. With V trimmed by 7 bases and J by 2 bases, 8 bases remained unmatched. The CDR3 DNA reads as TGTGCCAGTACCCCCGGGACTAGCGGGGGGCGAAACACCGGGGAGCTGTTTTTT. Encoded protein: CASTPGTSGGRNTGELFF. Drawing the rest from reference TRBV19 and TRBJ2-2, the complete variable domain is DGGITQSPKYLFRKEGQNVTLSCEQNLNHDAMYWYRQDPGQGLRLIYYSQIVNDFQKGDIAEGYSVSREKKESFPLTVTSAQKNPTAFYLCASTPGTSGGRNTGELFFGEGSRLTVL.

J is TRBJ1-1 and V is TRBV10-3; TRBD1 might be the D (6 bases). Germline CDR1 and CDR2: ENHRY and SYGVKD. This CDR3 contains 15 residues. Deletions cut 0 bases from V and 4 bases from J, with 12 bases between. The CDR3 bases are TGTGCCATCAGTGAGTCAGAGGGGGTCCCCACTGAAGCTTTCTTT. It is translated as CAISESEGVPTEAFF.

The chain uses TRBV28 and TRBJ2-1, with 7 bases lining up with TRBD1. CDR1 and CDR2 from the germline V gene are MDHEN and SYDVKM. V lost 5 bases to trimming and J lost 8 bases; unmatched junction nucleotides: 9. CDR3 length equals 14 residues. The CDR3 bases are TGTGCCAGCAGTCCATCGAACAGGGGTGATGAGCAGTTCTTC. The encoded protein is CASSPSNRGDEQFF. Complete variable domain (other parts from reference TRBV28 and TRBJ2-1): DVKVTQSSRYLVKRTGEKVFLECVQDMDHENMFWYRQDPGLGLRLIYFSYDVKMKEKGDIPEGYSVSREKKERFSLILESASTNQTSMYLCASSPSNRGDEQFFGPGTRLTVL.

The chain employs TRBV5-4 and TRBJ2-7; 8 nucleotides agree with TRBD2. The CDR3 totals 16 residues. Germline V gene lookup returns CDR1 SGHNT and CDR2 YYREEE (reference sequence). Trimming took 0 bases from V and 4 from J; bases not matched to a gene: 9. The CDR3 is CASSLGGTRGSYEQYF. The CDR3 DNA reads TGTGCCAGCAGCTTGGGCGGGACTAGGGGCTCGTACGAGCAGTACTTC.

The chain employs TRBV28 and TRBJ1-5; D call uncertain. Germline CDR1 and CDR2: MDHEN and SYDVKM. The CDR3 extends over 15 amino acids. Between the trimmed V and J ends, which lost 5 bases and 0 bases, there was a span of 11 bases. DNA of the CDR3: TGTGCCAGCAGTCCACGACATGTTAGCAATCAGCCCCAGCATTTT. This gives the protein CASSPRHVSNQPQHF.

This chain joins TRBV6-5 and TRBJ2-3, with a tentative D call TRBD2 (6 bases). CDR3 length: 12 residues. Germline values: CDR1 MNHEY, CDR2 SVGAGI. V shed 2 bases and J shed 6 bases, with 6 bases lying between them. CDR3 amino acids: CASSYAGDTQYF. The CDR3 region has the DNA TGTGCCAGCAGTTACGCGGGGGATACGCAGTATTTT.

For the CDR3, the DNA is TGTGCCAGCAGCCGGGGACAGGGGGGGCAAGGAGGGCCCCAGCATTTT. Its translation: CASSRGQGGQGGPQHF. The chain joins TRBV3-1 (or the pseudogene TRBV3-2) to TRBJ1-5; TRBD1 matches 11 bases. Germline loops: CDR1 LGHDT, CDR2 YNNKEL (reference sequence). The CDR3 is made up of 16 amino acids. V shed 4 bases and J 9 bases; nucleotides not matched to a gene: 11.

DNA for the CDR3: TGTGCCAGCATGAGGGACTTTACCACCTACGAGCAGTACTTC. As protein: CASMRDFTTYEQYF. The chain has TRBV27 and TRBJ2-7; a weak D match, TRBD2 (6 bases). V lost 7 bases and J 2 bases, leaving 15 bases between the germline ends. The CDR3 extends over 14 amino acids. Per germline, CDR1 MNHEY and CDR2 SMNVEV (reference sequence).

The rearrangement links TRBV28 to TRBJ1-5, with a tentative D call TRBD1 (6 bases). The germline V gene encodes CDR1 MDHEN and CDR2 SYDVKM. CDR3 length equals 14 residues. Trimming took 6 bases from V and 3 from J, leaving 12 bases between them. The CDR3 here is CASRPTGFNQPQHF. Here the CDR3 DNA reads TGTGCCAGCAGACCGACAGGATTCAATCAGCCCCAGCATTTT.

The V gene is TRBV14, the J gene TRBJ2-5; TRBD2 aligns across 8 bases. Germline V gene sequence: CDR1 SGHDN, CDR2 FVKESK. The CDR3 spans 14 residues. J was trimmed by 7 bases and V by 4 bases; bases with no gene match: 8. The CDR3 DNA sequence: TGTGCCAGCAGCCCGGGTAGAAGCGGGAGGACCCAGTACTTC. Residues: CASSPGRSGRTQYF.

The J gene is TRBJ1-2, the V gene TRBV19; 10 positions match TRBD1. The trim removed 4 bases at V and 8 bases at J, leaving 1 base unmatched. CDR1 and CDR2 from the germline V gene are LNHDA and SQIVND (reference sequence). The CDR3 sequence is 12 residues long. The CDR3 DNA is TGTGCCAGTAGTAGGGACAGGGGCGGCTACACCTTC. Its translation is CASSRDRGGYTF.

This chain joins TRBV7-9 and TRBJ1-1, with a tentative D call TRBD1 (5 bases). Germline CDR1 is SEHNR and CDR2 is FQNEAQ (reference sequence). Trimming pared 5 bases from V and 5 bases from J, leaving 18 bases between. This CDR3 comprises 15 residues. The CDR3 DNA follows: TGTGCCAGCAGCGCCAGTGGGGGAGGATGGACTGAAGCTTTCTTT. Protein product: CASSASGGGWTEAFF. Complete variable domain (other parts from reference TRBV7-9 and TRBJ1-1): DTGVSQNPRHKITKRGQNVTFRCDPISEHNRLYWYRQTLGQGPEFLTYFQNEAQLEKSRLLSDRFSAERPKGSFSTLEIQRTEQGDSAMYLCASSASGGGWTEAFFGQGTRLTVV.

The genes are TRBV6-6 and TRBJ2-3; 7 nucleotides match TRBD1. J lost 0 bases, V lost 2 bases, and 2 bases had no gene match. Germline-derived CDR1 and CDR2 are MNHNY and SVGAGI (reference sequence). This CDR3 is built from 15 residues. For the CDR3, the DNA is TGTGCCAGCAGTTACCCGGGACAGAGCACAGATACGCAGTATTTT. Its protein is CASSYPGQSTDTQYF.

V gene TRBV5-1 combines with J gene TRBJ2-3, with 10 bases lining up with TRBD2. The CDR3 is 15 residues long. CDR1 is SGHRS and CDR2 is YFSETQ in the germline V gene. Trimming at V came to 4 bases and at J to 0 bases, leaving 2 bases not matched to a gene. CDR3 residues: CASSPTSGSTDTQYF. CDR3 bases: TGCGCCAGCAGCCCGACTAGCGGGAGCACAGATACGCAGTATTTT. Together with reference TRBV5-1 and TRBJ2-3, the CDR3 gives the full variable domain: KAGVTQTPRYLIKTRGQQVTLSCSPISGHRSVSWYQQTPGQGLQFLFEYFSETQRNKGNFPGRFSGRQFSNSRSEMNVSTLELGDSALYLCASSPTSGSTDTQYFGPGTRLTVL.

This chain uses TRBV4-1 with TRBJ2-3; perhaps TRBD2 as D (7 bases). The CDR3 is 17 amino acids. Germline V gene data show CDR1 as MGHRA and CDR2 as YSYEKL. The V end was cut by 4 bases, the J end by 1 base, with 18 bases between. CDR3 region: CASSPRGGAGRTDTQYF. The CDR3 DNA follows: TGCGCCAGCAGCCCCCGTGGGGGGGCCGGTCGCACAGATACGCAGTATTTT.